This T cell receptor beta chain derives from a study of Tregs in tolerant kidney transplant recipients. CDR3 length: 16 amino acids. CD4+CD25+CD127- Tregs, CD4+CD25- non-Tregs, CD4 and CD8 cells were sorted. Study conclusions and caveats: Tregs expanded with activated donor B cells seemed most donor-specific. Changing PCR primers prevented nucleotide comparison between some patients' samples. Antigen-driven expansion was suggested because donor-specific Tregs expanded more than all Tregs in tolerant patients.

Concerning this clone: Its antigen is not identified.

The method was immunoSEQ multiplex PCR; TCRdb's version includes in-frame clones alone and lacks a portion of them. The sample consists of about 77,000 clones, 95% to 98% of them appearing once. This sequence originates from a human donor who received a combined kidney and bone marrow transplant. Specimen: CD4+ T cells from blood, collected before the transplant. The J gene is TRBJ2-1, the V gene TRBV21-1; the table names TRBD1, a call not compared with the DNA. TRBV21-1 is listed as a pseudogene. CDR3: CASSVPGQLWVNEQFF. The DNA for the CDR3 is TGTGCCAGCAGCGTCCCGGGACAGCTGTGGGTGAATGAGCAGTTCTTC.